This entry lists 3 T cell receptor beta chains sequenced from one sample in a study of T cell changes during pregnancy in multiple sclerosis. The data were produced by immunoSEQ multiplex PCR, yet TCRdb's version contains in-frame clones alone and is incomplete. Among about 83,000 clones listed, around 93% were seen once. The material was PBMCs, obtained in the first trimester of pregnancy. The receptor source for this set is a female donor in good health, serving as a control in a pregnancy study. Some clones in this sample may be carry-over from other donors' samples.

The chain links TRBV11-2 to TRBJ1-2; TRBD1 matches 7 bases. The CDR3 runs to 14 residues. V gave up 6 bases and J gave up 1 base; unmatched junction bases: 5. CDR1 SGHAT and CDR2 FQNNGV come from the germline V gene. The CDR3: CASRETGDNYGYTF. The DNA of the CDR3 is TGTGCCAGCAGGGAAACAGGGGATAACTATGGCTACACCTTC.

The CDR3 DNA is TGTGCCAGCAGCGGCGGGGGGTGGGACAGGGTTTACAATGAGCAGTTCTTC. Protein product: CASSGGGWDRVYNEQFF. The rearrangement joins TRBV7-9 to TRBJ2-1, with D possibly matching TRBD1 (9 bases). Looked up from germline, CDR1 is SEHNR and CDR2 is FQNEAQ (reference sequence). Trimming left V 5 bases short and J 4 bases short, with 21 bases between. CDR3 length: 17 amino acids.

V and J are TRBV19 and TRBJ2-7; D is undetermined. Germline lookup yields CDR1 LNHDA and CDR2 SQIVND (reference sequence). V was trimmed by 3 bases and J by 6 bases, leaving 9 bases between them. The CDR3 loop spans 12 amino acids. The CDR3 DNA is TGTGCCAGTAGTATCTCTCGCGGCGAGCAGTACTTC. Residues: CASSISRGEQYF. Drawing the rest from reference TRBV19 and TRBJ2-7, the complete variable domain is DGGITQSPKYLFRKEGQNVTLSCEQNLNHDAMYWYRQDPGQGLRLIYYSQIVNDFQKGDIAEGYSVSREKKESFPLTVTSAQKNPTAFYLCASSISRGEQYFGPGTRLTVT.